The 21 T cell receptor beta chains below all came from one sample that was sequenced in a study of long-term antiretroviral therapy in people with HIV. Researchers ran immunoSEQ v3.0 at survey level. Produced via immunoSEQ multiplex PCR; TCRdb's table is partial and in-frame only. The table includes about 19,000 clones, around 79% detected once. This material consisted of unsorted PBMCs, taken at the start of antiretroviral therapy, before treatment. These receptors were collected from a man aged 18-30 years with HIV.

The chain recombines TRBV5-6 with TRBJ2-1; TRBD2 matches at 10 bases. The V gene's germline CDR1 is SGHDT and CDR2 YYEEEE. The CDR3 contains 15 residues. V was pared by 3 bases and J by 9 bases, with 9 bases of the junction left unmatched. The DNA of the CDR3 is TGTGCCAGCAGCTGGGCTAGCGGGAGTTTAGGTGAGCAGTTCTTC. Protein sequence: CASSWASGSLGEQFF.

The chain carries TRBV28 and TRBJ2-7; perhaps TRBD2 as D (6 bases). Germline CDR1 and CDR2: MDHEN and SYDVKM. This CDR3 has 13 residues. V was shortened by 5 bases and J by 5 bases, with 13 bases between the two germline ends. This chain's CDR3 is CASSQGLPNEQYF. CDR3 in DNA: TGTGCCAGCAGTCAGGGACTTCCCAACGAGCAGTACTTC.

The V and J genes are TRBV28 and TRBJ1-4, with TRBD1 matching over 9 bases. The CDR3 totals 15 residues. CDR1 and CDR2 (germline): MDHEN, SYDVKM. The J segment lost 8 bases and the V segment lost 3 bases, leaving 7 bases of the junction unmatched. The CDR3, as DNA: TGTGCCAGCAGTTTCATGTTTGGACAGGGGGAAAAACTGTTTTTT. It is translated as CASSFMFGQGEKLFF.

Here the CDR3 DNA reads TGCGCCAGCAGCCTTGGACTATCAGATACGCAGTATTTT. Translating gives CASSLGLSDTQYF. This chain connects TRBV10-1 to TRBJ2-3, with D maybe TRBD2 (6 bases). CDR3 size: 13 residues. CDR1 is WNHNN, CDR2 SYGVQD, per germline (reference sequence). The V end lost 6 bases, the J end lost 4 bases, and 11 bases lay between the germline ends.

This clone showed up just once. The rearrangement links TRBV7-9 to TRBJ1-1; D is perhaps TRBD1 (5 bases). The CDR3 runs 15 residues. Germline V lookup: CDR1 SEHNR, CDR2 FQNEAQ (reference sequence). The V and J ends lost 1 base and 3 bases respectively, with 12 bases between them. The CDR3 loop reads CASSLGVGVDTEAFF. CDR3 nucleotides: TGTGCCAGCAGCTTAGGGGTAGGGGTGGACACTGAAGCTTTCTTT.

This clone occurred once. The chain combines TRBV6-6 with TRBJ2-7, with 9 bases that match TRBD2. The V and J ends lost 3 bases and 6 bases, in that order; junction bases with no gene match: 6. CDR3 size: 14 residues. Looked up from germline, CDR1 is MNHNY and CDR2 is SVGAGI (reference sequence). CDR3 nucleotides: TGTGCCAGCAGTTATTCAGCGGGAGGTCCCGAGCAGTACTTC. This gives the protein CASSYSAGGPEQYF.

This rearrangement joins TRBV11-1 to TRBJ2-7; TRBD2 aligns across 9 bases. Germline CDR1 is SGHAT and CDR2 is FQDESV (reference sequence). The CDR3 runs 15 residues. J gave up 4 bases and V 2 bases, and 6 bases lay outside the gene matches. In DNA, the CDR3 is TGTGCCAGCAGCTTATGGACTAGCGATTATTACGAGCAGTACTTC. The encoded protein is CASSLWTSDYYEQYF.

This chain uses TRBV7-9 with TRBJ2-5; D is unclear. Between the trimmed V and J ends, which lost 7 bases and 1 base, there was a span of 19 bases. This CDR3 is built from 16 residues. Germline assignment: CDR1 SEHNR and CDR2 FQNEAQ (reference sequence). The CDR3 region has the DNA TGTGCCAGCACCCTAGGAACTGTTTTAAGCCAAGAGACCCAGTACTTC. Translating it yields CASTLGTVLSQETQYF.

The V and J genes are TRBV7-2 and TRBJ2-5, with 8 bases that match TRBD2. V gave up 6 bases and J gave up 3 bases; unmatched junction bases: 9. This CDR3 has 15 amino acids. Germline V CDR1 and CDR2: SGHTA, FQGNSA. The CDR3: CASRQSGSLEETQYF. CDR3 DNA: TGTGCCAGCAGACAAAGCGGGAGCCTAGAAGAGACCCAGTACTTC.

The genes are TRBV19 and TRBJ1-5; weak D call: TRBD1 (6 bases). In germline, CDR1 is LNHDA, CDR2 SQIVND (reference sequence). The V and J ends lost 6 bases and 5 bases respectively, with 17 bases between them. This CDR3 has 15 amino acids. The CDR3, as DNA: TGTGCCAGTAGAACCGGGACATCTAGGGATCAGCCCCAGCATTTT. Its translation: CASRTGTSRDQPQHF.

The chain carries TRBV18 and TRBJ2-4; 7 bases fit TRBD1. Trimming removed 7 bases from V and 2 bases from J; junction bases left unmatched: 2. Germline values: CDR1 KGHSH, CDR2 LQKENI. The CDR3 length is 13 residues. In DNA, the CDR3 is TGTGCCAGCTTGACAGGGACCAAAAACATTCAGTACTTC. Translated: CASLTGTKNIQYF. The whole variable domain, filled in from reference TRBV18 and TRBJ2-4, reads NAGVMQNPRHLVRRRGQEARLRCSPMKGHSHVYWYRQLPEEGLKFMVYLQKENIIDESGMPKERFSAEFPKEGPSILRIQQVVRGDSAAYFCASLTGTKNIQYFGAGTRLSVL.

This chain joins TRBV9 and TRBJ2-7; D possibly corresponds to TRBD2 (6 bases). Germline lookup yields CDR1 SGDLS and CDR2 YYNGEE. The CDR3 runs 12 residues. The germline V and J ends were trimmed by 7 bases and 1 base, with 9 bases remaining between them. As DNA, the CDR3 is TGTGCCAGCGGCGGGGAGTCCTACGAGCAGTACTTC. The encoded protein is CASGGESYEQYF.

CDR3 nucleotide sequence: TGTGCCAGCAGTTTCGGTTGGAATGAGCAGTTCTTC. Protein sequence: CASSFGWNEQFF. The rearrangement uses TRBV28 and TRBJ2-1, with D unclear. The CDR3 sequence is 12 residues long. The V end lost 3 bases, the J end lost 7 bases, and 7 bases lay between the germline ends. Germline V gives CDR1 MDHEN, CDR2 SYDVKM.

The chain links TRBV6-5 to TRBJ2-7, with 12 bases that match TRBD2. The V and J ends lost 8 bases and 5 bases, in that order; junction bases with no gene match: 4. CDR3 length equals 13 residues. CDR1 and CDR2 from the germline V gene are MNHEY and SVGAGI. CDR3 amino acids: CASGLAGGNEQYF. CDR3 sequence (DNA): TGTGCCAGCGGGCTAGCGGGAGGGAACGAGCAGTACTTC.

The chain uses TRBV15 and TRBJ1-4; TRBD1 is a possible D gene (5 bases). This CDR3 spans 14 amino acids. The germline V gene encodes CDR1 LNHNV and CDR2 YYDKDF (reference sequence). V lost 0 bases to trimming and J lost 8 bases, with 10 bases between them. The CDR3 spells CATSREGVGEKLFF. The CDR3 DNA sequence: TGTGCCACCAGCAGAGAAGGGGTAGGAGAAAAACTGTTTTTT.

The sample holds one count of this clone. V is TRBV9 and J is TRBJ1-5, with TRBD1 as a possible D gene (5 bases). This CDR3 is built from 14 residues. V was trimmed by 4 bases and J by 6 bases, leaving 14 bases between them. Germline CDR1 is SGDLS and CDR2 is YYNGEE. CDR3 loop: CASSKSRETQPQHF. CDR3 DNA: TGTGCCAGCAGCAAGTCCAGGGAAACTCAGCCCCAGCATTTT.

The chain employs TRBV29-1 and TRBJ2-1; D is uncertain. CDR3 length: 14 residues. CDR1 is SQVTM and CDR2 is ANQGSEA in the germline V gene. The germline V and J ends were trimmed by 3 bases and 0 bases, with 9 bases remaining between them. CDR3 sequence reads: CSVEVASSYNEQFF. Written as DNA, the CDR3 is TGCAGCGTTGAGGTTGCGAGCTCCTACAATGAGCAGTTCTTC.

The chain employs TRBV19 and TRBJ2-3; D remains unclear. The ends were cut back, 3 bases at V and 6 bases at J, with 7 bases in the middle. Germline CDR1 LNHDA, CDR2 SQIVND (reference sequence). The CDR3 totals 12 residues. The CDR3 here is CASSIGWDTQYF. In nucleotides, the CDR3 is TGTGCCAGTAGTATCGGGTGGGATACGCAGTATTTT.

The V gene is TRBV5-4, the J gene TRBJ2-1; no clear D gene. V lost 4 bases and J 6 bases, leaving 8 bases between the germline ends. The V gene's germline CDR1 is SGHNT and CDR2 YYREEE (reference sequence). The CDR3 contains 12 residues. The CDR3 sequence is CASSHTSNEQFF. CDR3 bases: TGTGCCAGCAGCCATACGTCCAATGAGCAGTTCTTC.

This clone was detected only a few times. The rearrangement uses TRBV28 and TRBJ2-7; D unclear. Germline CDR1 reads MDHEN; CDR2 reads SYDVKM. The CDR3 sequence is 14 residues long. Trimming shortened V by 1 base and J by 3 bases, and 10 bases separated the two germline ends. CDR3 sequence: CASSLYNMVYEQYF. The CDR3 nucleotides are TGTGCCAGCAGTTTATATAACATGGTCTACGAGCAGTACTTC.

This clone has a handful of counts. The genes are TRBV19 and TRBJ2-7, with 12 bases identical to TRBD2. The CDR3 has 14 residues. From germline, CDR1 is LNHDA and CDR2 SQIVND (reference sequence). V shed 6 bases and J 5 bases; nucleotides not matched to a gene: 5. The CDR3 here is CASSPSGRGDEQYF. In DNA form, the CDR3 reads TGTGCCAGTAGCCCTAGCGGGAGGGGTGACGAGCAGTACTTC.